This T cell receptor (beta chain) appears in the sequencing data of a study of CXCR3-negative and CXCR3-positive naive CD8 T cells (dated 2019 in TCRdb). Notes on the research overall: In total, approximately 140 million TRB reads were obtained, which works out to roughly 1.5 +/- 0.3 million reads per library. For the TRBV-TRBJ cluster analysis, the naive subsets came from about five donors, while the memory cells came from 3 donors. Diversity and physicochemical repertoire analyses were performed on approximately 10 donors pooled from two independent experiments.

About this clonotype: Its antigen has not been determined.

For each CD8+ T cell subset, flow sorting was done in triplicate, and 300,000 to 350,000 cells per subset went directly into RLT lysis buffer. To keep memory contaminants out, a stringent definition of naive CD8+ T cells was applied: CD45RO-CCR7+CD27+CD95-. Standard density gradient centrifugation was used to isolate peripheral blood mononuclear cells from buffy coats. A FACSAria III was used to flow-sort naive CXCR3-negative and CXCR3-positive CD8+ T cells. An RNeasy Mini Kit was used to extract total RNA from the sorted cells. Sequenced on a NextSeq 550. The Human TCR Profiling Kit (MiLaboratory) was used to prepare UMI-labeled 5' RACE TRB cDNA libraries. cDNA synthesis used the entire amount of extracted RNA, and PCR amplification then used the entire amount of cDNA produced. Libraries were prepared in parallel using an identical number of PCR cycles. On the authors' methods: About 50,000 +/- 10,000 unique UMI-labeled TRB cDNA molecules per library were extracted with MIGEC and MiXCR, with at least two reads per UMI required. Each library averaged about 40,000 +/- 10,000 functional in-frame TRB CDR3 nucleotide clonotypes without stop codons. After downsampling to 5000 UMI-labeled TRB molecules per sample, diversity metrics such as normalized Shannon-Wiener and Chao1 were calculated in VDJtools. Clonotype-size-weighted physicochemical properties of the central five CDR3 residues (interaction energy, strength, volume and Kidera factor 4) were computed in VDJtools. After the reads were reprocessed by TCRdb, one entry was made per CDR3 protein sequence, with no DNA. The authors' filters were not applied to this entry. This sample's table carries 70,000 to 95,000 distinct CDR3 sequences. The top ten hold over 1.5% of the sample.

The paper's findings and limits, for the study overall: Because CXCR3 expression was partially decreased after cryopreservation, freshly isolated PBMCs were used for most assays. Both naive subsets had comparably high repertoire diversity, while memory CD8+ T cells had much lower repertoire diversity. TRB CDR3s from CXCR3-positive naive cells showed higher hydrophobicity (lower Kidera factor 4), lower energy, and higher strength and volume indices than CXCR3-negative naive cells. Surface CD5, linked to self-reactivity in mice, was comparable between naive subsets; TCR interaction strength was therefore also inferred from TRB CDR3 physicochemical properties. Similar TRBV-TRBJ usage was shown by naive CXCR3-negative and CXCR3-positive cells from the same donor, whereas distinct patterns were shown by memory cells.

The CDR3 numbers 12 residues from cysteine through phenylalanine. The record lacks a DNA sequence. Taken from the germline V gene (reference sequence), the CDR1 and CDR2 loops are SEHNR and FQNEAQ. The V and J segments used are TRBV7-9 and TRBJ2-5. Sequencing was performed on naive CXCR3- CD8+ T cells from blood. Reading the label with the study, this specimen's cell subset or site is: CD45RO-CCR7+CD27+CD95- naive CD8+ T cells lacking CXCR3 (TNR3-). The sequence came from a human donor in good health. Some clones in this sample may be carry-over from other donors' samples. The CDR3 has the sequence CASSLAPETQYF.